This T cell receptor (beta chain) was captured by sequencing in a study of CD8 T cells in Susac syndrome. The RNA input was about 0.5 to 1 ug, and it was reverse transcribed with random hexamers. TCRdb re-called the immunoSEQ multiplex PCR reads through MiXCR, storing one row per CDR3 protein. The sample shows approximately 210,000 distinct CDR3 sequences, about 94% of them seen only once. CD8+ and CD4+ T cells from blood underwent TCR beta sequencing, which was carried out in a high-throughput format. Germline values: CDR1 DFQATT, CDR2 SNEGSKA (reference sequence). The CDR3 is 14 amino acids. Trimming pared 3 bases from V and 5 bases from J, leaving 16 bases between.

The V gene is TRBV20-1, the J gene TRBJ1-2, with D perhaps TRBD1 (5 bases). The sequence derives from a human donor with Susac syndrome. The sample comprised CD4+ T cells from PBMCs. CDR3 in DNA: TGCAGTGCTAGTCCCCCCGGGGGAAGGTATGGCTACACCTTC. The encoded protein is CSASPPGGRYGYTF.